This entry concerns a single T cell receptor (beta chain). The data stem from a study of PD-1 blockade in mismatch repair-deficient tumors. Trimming took off 5 bases at V and 5 bases at J, with 16 bases between the two ends. This CDR3 spans 16 amino acids. Germline loops: CDR1 SGHVS, CDR2 FQNEAQ. Measured with immunoSEQ multiplex PCR; TCRdb has only the in-frame clones, and not every one. Counted here are roughly 34,000 clones, 80% occurring once; the ten biggest clones make up 3% to 4%. The source material was PBMCs, sampled 6 weeks after starting pembrolizumab. The chain links TRBV7-8 to TRBJ1-6, with D possibly matching TRBD1 (6 bases). The TCR was taken from an adult with mismatch repair-deficient cancer. The CDR3 protein is CASSPLKGGNNSPLHF. For the CDR3, the DNA is TGTGCCAGCAGCCCCCTTAAAGGGGGAAATAATTCACCCCTCCACTTT.